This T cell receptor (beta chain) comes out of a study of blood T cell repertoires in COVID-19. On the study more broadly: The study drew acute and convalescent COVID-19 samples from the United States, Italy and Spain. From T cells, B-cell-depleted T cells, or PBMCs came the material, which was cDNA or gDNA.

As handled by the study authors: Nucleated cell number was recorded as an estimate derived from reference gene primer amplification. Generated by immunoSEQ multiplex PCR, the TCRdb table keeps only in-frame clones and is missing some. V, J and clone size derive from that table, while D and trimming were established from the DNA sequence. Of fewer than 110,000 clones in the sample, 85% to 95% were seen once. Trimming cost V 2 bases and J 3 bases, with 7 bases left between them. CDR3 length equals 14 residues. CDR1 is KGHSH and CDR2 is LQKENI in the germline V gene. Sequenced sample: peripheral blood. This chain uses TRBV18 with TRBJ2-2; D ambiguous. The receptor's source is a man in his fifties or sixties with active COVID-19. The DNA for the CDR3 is TGTGCCAGCTCACCAGGTGCGGACACCGGGGAGCTGTTTTTT. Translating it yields CASSPGADTGELFF. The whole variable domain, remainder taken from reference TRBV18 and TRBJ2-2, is NAGVMQNPRHLVRRRGQEARLRCSPMKGHSHVYWYRQLPEEGLKFMVYLQKENIIDESGMPKERFSAEFPKEGPSILRIQQVVRGDSAAYFCASSPGADTGELFFGEGSRLTVL.